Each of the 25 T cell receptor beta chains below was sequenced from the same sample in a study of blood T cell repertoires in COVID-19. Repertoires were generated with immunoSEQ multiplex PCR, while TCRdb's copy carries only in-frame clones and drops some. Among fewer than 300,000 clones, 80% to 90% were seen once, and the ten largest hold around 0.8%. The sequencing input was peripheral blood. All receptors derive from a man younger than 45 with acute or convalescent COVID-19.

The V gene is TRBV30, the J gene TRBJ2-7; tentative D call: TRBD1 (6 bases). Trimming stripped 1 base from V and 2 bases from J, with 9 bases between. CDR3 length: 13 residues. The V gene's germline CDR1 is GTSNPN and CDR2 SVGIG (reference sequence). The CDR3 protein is CAWSEDSAYEQYF. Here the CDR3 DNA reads TGTGCCTGGAGTGAGGACAGTGCCTACGAGCAGTACTTC. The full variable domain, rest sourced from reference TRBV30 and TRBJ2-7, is SQTIHQWPATLVQPVGSPLSLECTVEGTSNPNLYWYRQAAGRGLQLLFYSVGIGQISSEVPQNLSASRPQDRQFILSSKKLLLSDSGFYLCAWSEDSAYEQYFGPGTRLTVT.

The CDR3 sequence: CASSNIYNEQFF. For the CDR3, the DNA is TGTGCCAGTAGTAACATATACAATGAGCAGTTCTTC. The rearrangement uses TRBV19 and TRBJ2-1, with unresolved D. Between the trimmed V and J ends, which lost 4 bases and 4 bases, there was a span of 5 bases. The CDR3 runs to 12 residues. CDR1 and CDR2 from the germline V gene are LNHDA and SQIVND (reference sequence).

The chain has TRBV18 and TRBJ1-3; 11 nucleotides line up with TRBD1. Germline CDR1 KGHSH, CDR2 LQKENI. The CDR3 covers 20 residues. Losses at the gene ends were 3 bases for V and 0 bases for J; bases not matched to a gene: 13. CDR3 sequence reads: CASSPLRDRGFLSSGNTIYF. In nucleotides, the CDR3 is TGTGCCAGCTCACCTCTCCGGGACAGGGGGTTCCTAAGCTCTGGAAACACCATATATTTT.

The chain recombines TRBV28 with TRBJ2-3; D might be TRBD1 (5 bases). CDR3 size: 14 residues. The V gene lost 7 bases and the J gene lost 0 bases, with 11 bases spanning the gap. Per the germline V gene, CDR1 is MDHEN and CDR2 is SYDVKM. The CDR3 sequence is CASTAAGSTDTQYF. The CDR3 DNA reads TGTGCCAGCACGGCGGCAGGGAGCACAGATACGCAGTATTTT.

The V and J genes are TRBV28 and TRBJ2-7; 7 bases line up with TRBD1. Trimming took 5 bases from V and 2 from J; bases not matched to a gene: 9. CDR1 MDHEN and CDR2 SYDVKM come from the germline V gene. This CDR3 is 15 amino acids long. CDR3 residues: CASSALTGPAYEQYF. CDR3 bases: TGTGCCAGCAGTGCCTTGACAGGGCCGGCCTACGAGCAGTACTTC.

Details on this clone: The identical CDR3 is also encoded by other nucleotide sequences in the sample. In DNA, the CDR3 is TGTGCCAGCAGCCCCGGGACAGTGAACACTGAAGCTTTCTTT. Its translation is CASSPGTVNTEAFF. This sequence joins TRBV7-9 and TRBJ1-1, with 7 bases matching TRBD1. The CDR3 has 14 amino acids. J lost 0 bases, V lost 5 bases, and 3 bases had no gene match. The germline gives CDR1 SEHNR, CDR2 FQNEAQ (reference sequence).

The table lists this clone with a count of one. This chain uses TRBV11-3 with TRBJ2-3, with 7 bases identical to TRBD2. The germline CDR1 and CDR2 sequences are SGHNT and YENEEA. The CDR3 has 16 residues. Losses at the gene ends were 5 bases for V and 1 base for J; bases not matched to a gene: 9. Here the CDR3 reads CASSPPTSYGTDTQYF. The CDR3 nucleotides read TGTGCCAGCAGCCCACCGACTAGCTACGGCACAGATACGCAGTATTTT.

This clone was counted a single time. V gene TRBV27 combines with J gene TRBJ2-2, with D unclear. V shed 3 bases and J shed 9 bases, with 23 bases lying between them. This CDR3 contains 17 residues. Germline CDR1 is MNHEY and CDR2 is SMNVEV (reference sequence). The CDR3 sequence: CASSFTTSLGLHRELFF. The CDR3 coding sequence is TGTGCCAGCAGTTTTACGACTTCCCTTGGCCTCCACCGGGAGCTGTTTTTT.

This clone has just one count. CDR3 DNA: TGCGCCAGCAGCCCAGCACTCACAGTTGCTACTCCCGGCTACACCTTC. It is translated as CASSPALTVATPGYTF. The chain combines TRBV5-1 with TRBJ1-2; D is unclear. The CDR3 length is 16 residues. The ends were cut back, 4 bases at V and 8 bases at J, with 24 bases in the middle. Germline V gene data show CDR1 as SGHRS and CDR2 as YFSETQ.

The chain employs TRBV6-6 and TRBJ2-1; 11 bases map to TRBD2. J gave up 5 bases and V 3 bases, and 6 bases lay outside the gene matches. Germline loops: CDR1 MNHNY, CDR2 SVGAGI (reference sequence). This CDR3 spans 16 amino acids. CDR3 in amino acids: CASSYSTTSGNNEQFF. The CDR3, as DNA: TGTGCCAGCAGTTATTCTACGACTAGCGGGAACAATGAGCAGTTCTTC.

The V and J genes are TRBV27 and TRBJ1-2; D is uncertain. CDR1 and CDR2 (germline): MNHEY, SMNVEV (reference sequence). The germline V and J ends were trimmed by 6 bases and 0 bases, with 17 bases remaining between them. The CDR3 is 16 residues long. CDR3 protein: CASRPRGKSPNYGYTF. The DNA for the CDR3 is TGTGCCAGCAGGCCGAGAGGGAAGTCCCCTAACTATGGCTACACCTTC.

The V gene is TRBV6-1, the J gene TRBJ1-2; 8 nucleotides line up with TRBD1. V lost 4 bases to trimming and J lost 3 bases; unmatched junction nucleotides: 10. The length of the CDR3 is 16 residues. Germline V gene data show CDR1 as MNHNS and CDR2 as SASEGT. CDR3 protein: CASSADRVRPYYGYTF. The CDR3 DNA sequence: TGTGCCAGCAGTGCGGACAGGGTGAGACCTTACTATGGCTACACCTTC.

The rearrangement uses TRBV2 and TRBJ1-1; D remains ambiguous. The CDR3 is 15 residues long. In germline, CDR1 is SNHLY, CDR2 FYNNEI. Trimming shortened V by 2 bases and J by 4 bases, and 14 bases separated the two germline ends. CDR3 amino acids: CASSELNSEITEAFF. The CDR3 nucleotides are TGTGCCAGCAGTGAATTGAACAGTGAGATCACTGAAGCTTTCTTT.

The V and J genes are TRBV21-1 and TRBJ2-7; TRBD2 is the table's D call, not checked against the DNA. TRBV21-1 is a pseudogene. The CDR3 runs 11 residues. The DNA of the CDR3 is TGTGCCAGCAGCCCGGGGGGTGAGCAGTACTTC. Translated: CASSPGGEQYF.

This CDR3 reads CASSPGWGHTYNEQFF. In DNA form, the CDR3 reads TGTGCCAGCAGCCCTGGCTGGGGGCATACCTACAATGAGCAGTTCTTC. J is TRBJ2-1 and V is TRBV7-9, with D tentatively TRBD1 (6 bases). The germline V gene encodes CDR1 SEHNR and CDR2 FQNEAQ (reference sequence). The length of the CDR3 is 16 residues. Deletions cut 5 bases from V and 2 bases from J, with 16 bases between. Drawing the rest from reference TRBV7-9 and TRBJ2-1, the complete variable domain is DTGVSQNPRHKITKRGQNVTFRCDPISEHNRLYWYRQTLGQGPEFLTYFQNEAQLEKSRLLSDRFSAERPKGSFSTLEIQRTEQGDSAMYLCASSPGWGHTYNEQFFGPGTRLTVL.

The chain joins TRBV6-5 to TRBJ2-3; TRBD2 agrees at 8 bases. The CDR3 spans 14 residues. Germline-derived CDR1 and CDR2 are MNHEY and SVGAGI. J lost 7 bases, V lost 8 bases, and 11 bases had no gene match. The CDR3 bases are TGTGCCAGCTCCCTACCTAGCGGGTTATATACGCAGTATTTT. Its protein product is CASSLPSGLYTQYF.

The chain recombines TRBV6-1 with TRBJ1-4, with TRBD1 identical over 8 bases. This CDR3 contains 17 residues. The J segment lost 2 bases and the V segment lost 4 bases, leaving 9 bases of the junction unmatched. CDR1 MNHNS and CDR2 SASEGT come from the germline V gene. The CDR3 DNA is TGTGCCAGCAGTGTTTCGCCAGGGGGCGTTACTAATGAAAAACTGTTTTTT. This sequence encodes CASSVSPGGVTNEKLFF.

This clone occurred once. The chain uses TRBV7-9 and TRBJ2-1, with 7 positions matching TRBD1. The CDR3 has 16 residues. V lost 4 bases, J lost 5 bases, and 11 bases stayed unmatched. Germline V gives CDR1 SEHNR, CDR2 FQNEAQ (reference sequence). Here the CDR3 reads CASSSPPRDSNNEQFF. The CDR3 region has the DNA TGTGCCAGCAGCTCACCCCCCCGGGACAGTAACAATGAGCAGTTCTTC.

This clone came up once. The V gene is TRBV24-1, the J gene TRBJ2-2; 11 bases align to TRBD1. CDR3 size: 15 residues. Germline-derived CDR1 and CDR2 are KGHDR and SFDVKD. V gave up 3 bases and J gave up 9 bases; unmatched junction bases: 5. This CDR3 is CATSDEDRGPRELFF. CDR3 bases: TGTGCCACCAGTGATGAGGACAGGGGGCCCCGGGAGCTGTTTTTT.

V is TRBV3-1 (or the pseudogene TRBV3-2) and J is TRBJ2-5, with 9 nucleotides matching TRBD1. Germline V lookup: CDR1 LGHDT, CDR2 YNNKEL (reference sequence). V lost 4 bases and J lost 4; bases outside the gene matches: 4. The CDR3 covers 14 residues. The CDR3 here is CASSPNRGRETQYF. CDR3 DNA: TGTGCCAGCAGCCCTAACAGGGGGCGAGAGACCCAGTACTTC.

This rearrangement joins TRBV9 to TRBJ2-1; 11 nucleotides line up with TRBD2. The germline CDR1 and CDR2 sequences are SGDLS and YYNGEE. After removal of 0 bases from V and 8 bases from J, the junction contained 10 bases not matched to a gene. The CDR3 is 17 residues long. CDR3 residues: CASSVGLAGGPQDEQFF. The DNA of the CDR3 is TGTGCCAGCAGCGTAGGCCTAGCGGGAGGCCCGCAGGATGAGCAGTTCTTC.

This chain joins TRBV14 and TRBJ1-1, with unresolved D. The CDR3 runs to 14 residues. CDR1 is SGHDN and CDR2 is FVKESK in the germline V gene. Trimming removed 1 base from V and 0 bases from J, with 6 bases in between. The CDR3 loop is CASSQGQMNTEAFF. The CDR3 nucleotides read TGTGCCAGCAGCCAAGGGCAGATGAACACTGAAGCTTTCTTT.

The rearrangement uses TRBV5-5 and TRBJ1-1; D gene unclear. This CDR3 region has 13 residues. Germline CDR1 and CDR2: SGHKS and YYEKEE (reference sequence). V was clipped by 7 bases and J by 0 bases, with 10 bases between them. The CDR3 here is CASGRAVNTEAFF. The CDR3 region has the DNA TGTGCCAGCGGCAGAGCGGTGAACACTGAAGCTTTCTTT.

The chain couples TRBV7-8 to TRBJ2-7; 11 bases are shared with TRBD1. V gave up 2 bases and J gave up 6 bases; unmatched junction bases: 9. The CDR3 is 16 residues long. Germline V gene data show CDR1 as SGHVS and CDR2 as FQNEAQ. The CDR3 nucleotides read TGTGCCAGCAGCTTAATCCCAGGGACAGGGGGTTTCGAGCAGTACTTC. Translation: CASSLIPGTGGFEQYF.

This chain's CDR3 is CASRIRSYYGDGELFF. Here the CDR3 DNA reads TGTGCCAGCAGAATAAGGTCCTACTATGGCGACGGGGAGCTGTTTTTT. The chain links TRBV28 to TRBJ2-2; D is uncertain. CDR3 length equals 16 residues. Trimming stripped 6 bases from V and 7 bases from J, with 21 bases between. The germline V gene has CDR1 MDHEN and CDR2 SYDVKM.